A single sample gave rise to the 10 T cell receptor beta chains below, sequenced in a study of metastatic and nonmetastatic thyroid tumors. All patients were treatment-naive before thyroid surgery. TCRdb redid the clone calls on the PCR reads using MiXCR. The sample lists about 38,000 clones, around half occurring once. What was sequenced was tumor tissue. The receptors here all came from a male donor with papillary thyroid cancer or a benign thyroid nodule (not recorded which). Some clones in this sample may be carry-over from other donors' samples.

V is TRBV12-3 or TRBV12-4 and J is TRBJ2-3; TRBD1 aligns across 9 bases. The CDR3 has 14 amino acids. V was clipped by 1 base and J by 6 bases; unmatched bases: 2. CDR3 in amino acids: CASSLGTGVDTQYF. Here the CDR3 DNA reads TGTGCCAGCAGTTTAGGGACAGGGGTGGATACGCAGTATTTT.

Only a few counts were recorded for this clone. The V and J genes are TRBV20-1 and TRBJ2-7; D not certain. V was clipped by 3 bases and J by 3 bases, with 6 bases between them. CDR1 is DFQATT and CDR2 is SNEGSKA in the germline V gene (reference sequence). The CDR3 runs 11 residues. The CDR3 region has the DNA TGCAGTGCTAGTTTATACTACGAGCAGTACTTC. Encoded protein: CSASLYYEQYF.

A note on this clone: Other DNA sequences in this specimen translate into the identical CDR3. The rearrangement joins TRBV20-1 to TRBJ2-7, with D maybe TRBD2 (5 bases). This CDR3 has 14 residues. V dropped 1 base and J dropped 6 bases, with 16 bases sitting between them. Germline CDR1 DFQATT, CDR2 SNEGSKA (reference sequence). Here the CDR3 reads CSARAGATGSEQYF. The CDR3 bases are TGCAGTGCTAGAGCTGGCGCGACTGGGAGCGAGCAGTACTTC.

J is TRBJ2-2 and V is TRBV7-2, with 7 bases aligning to TRBD2. This CDR3 is 15 amino acids long. Germline V gene sequence: CDR1 SGHTA, CDR2 FQGNSA. V gave up 6 bases and J gave up 5 bases; unmatched junction bases: 9. CDR3 region: CASSPGLSSTGELFF. As DNA, the CDR3 is TGTGCCAGCAGTCCGGGACTATCGTCTACCGGGGAGCTGTTTTTT.

In this sample, this clone turned up a few times. This rearrangement joins TRBV24-1 to TRBJ1-2; 8 bases are a match to TRBD1. Looked up from germline, CDR1 is KGHDR and CDR2 is SFDVKD. The CDR3 is 15 amino acids. Trimming at V came to 4 bases and at J to 7 bases, leaving 10 bases not matched to a gene. As DNA, the CDR3 is TGTGCCACCAGTGACCGAATCCAGGGGGCGAGTGGCTACACCTTC. Protein: CATSDRIQGASGYTF.

V usage is TRBV20-1 and J usage is TRBJ2-7; the match to TRBD2 covers 8 bases. V shed 3 bases, J shed 2 bases, and the junction held 12 bases outside the gene matches. The germline V gene has CDR1 DFQATT and CDR2 SNEGSKA (reference sequence). The CDR3 is made up of 16 amino acids. The CDR3 DNA sequence: TGCAGTGCTAGTCCAACCCGGGGGGGCCCAGCCTACGAGCAGTACTTC. Residues: CSASPTRGGPAYEQYF.

Only one count was recorded for this clone. The chain combines TRBV28 with TRBJ1-1, with a weak D call TRBD1 (5 bases). Germline CDR1 MDHEN, CDR2 SYDVKM. The CDR3 length is 13 residues. V was trimmed by 4 bases and J by 11 bases, leaving 17 bases between them. CDR3 nucleotides: TGTGCCAGCAGTTCCGGGACCCCCCTTGCTGCTTTCTTT. The encoded protein is CASSSGTPLAAFF.

The rearrangement links TRBV20-1 to TRBJ2-1; 12 bases agree with TRBD1. J gave up 7 bases and V 6 bases, and 7 bases lay outside the gene matches. From germline, CDR1 is DFQATT and CDR2 SNEGSKA (reference sequence). The CDR3 length is 14 residues. This CDR3 is CSAPPGQGANEQFF. In DNA form, the CDR3 reads TGCAGTGCACCGCCGGGACAGGGGGCTAATGAGCAGTTCTTC.

The rearrangement uses TRBV5-4 and TRBJ2-7, with D possibly TRBD1 on 5 matching bases. This CDR3 is built from 14 residues. V was clipped by 0 bases and J by 3 bases, with 10 bases between them. The germline gives CDR1 SGHNT, CDR2 YYREEE (reference sequence). CDR3 residues: CASSLEGAGYEQYF. In DNA form, the CDR3 reads TGTGCCAGCAGCTTGGAAGGGGCCGGCTACGAGCAGTACTTC.

J is TRBJ2-7 and V is TRBV20-1; D not certain. Germline lookup yields CDR1 DFQATT and CDR2 SNEGSKA (reference sequence). V was clipped by 0 bases and J by 6 bases, with 18 bases between them. The CDR3 extends over 15 amino acids. DNA of the CDR3: TGCAGTGCTAGAGAGGCGCAGCTTGATGTGGGCGAGCAGTACTTC. Translated: CSAREAQLDVGEQYF.